This T cell receptor beta chain was sequenced in a study of beta chain features in type 1 diabetes. Overall study findings and caveats: Insertions at VDJ junctions were less frequent in type 1 diabetes patients. These patients also deleted more nucleotides at the same junctions. Patients' naive, central memory and Treg TCRB repertoires seemed closer to one another than those of healthy donors. All four CD4+ subsets from Type 1 diabetes patients carried moderately but significantly shorter TCRB CDR3s.

In total, each donor contributed a single heparinised blood draw that averaged approximately 0.12 L. This CDR3 has 15 amino acids. Isolated RNA was reverse transcribed in full, so expressed TCRB transcripts were sequenced. Assay: immunoSEQ multiplex PCR; the TCRdb copy retains only in-frame clones and omits some. The data show some 350,000 clones, roughly 13% seen once. This clone occurred a few times. Antigen: not known. Sequenced: naive CD4+ T cells from blood. The chain is built from TRBV21-1 and TRBJ2-7; TRBD1, the table's D call, lacks a check against the DNA. TRBV21-1 is tagged as a pseudogene. The source is a woman younger than 30 with type 1 diabetes. CDR3 sequence reads: CASSNPTGASYEQYF. CDR3 in DNA: TGTGCCAGCAGCAATCCCACAGGAGCATCCTACGAGCAGTACTTC.